The entry below describes one T cell receptor beta chain. Its antigen is still unknown. This may come from a read error, since a much larger clone is one base off. The TCR beta profiling, which covered VDJ combination and CDR3 sequence, was carried out using genomic DNA as the template. TCRdb re-derived calls from the reads in MiXCR, one entry per CDR3 protein. Of roughly 190,000 distinct CDR3 sequences in the sample, under 55% are singletons; the top ten hold over 7.5%. CDR3 length: 13 amino acids. Looked up from germline, CDR1 is MGHDK and CDR2 is SYGVNS. The source of the sample is a study of CD8+CD57+ T cells in acquired aplastic anemia. About the research overall: Mean DNA quantity obtained from sorted CD4+ and CD8+ cells was about 3.2 ug.

For sequencing, patients were chosen who had shown expansion of CD8+CD57+ cells by flow cytometry. Diagnosis of severe acquired aplastic anemia applied to all patients. Study-wide findings and caveats: Common to patients and controls were roughly 30 CD8+ CDR3 sequences. Controls and patients did not differ significantly in CD8+ Simpson's diversity.

This rearrangement joins TRBV25-1 to TRBJ2-5; D unresolved. The specimen was sorted CD4+, CD8+, or CD8+CD57+ T cells (not recorded which) from PBMCs. The receptor was derived from a human donor with aplastic anemia. The CDR3: CASSTVGKETRYF. CDR3 DNA: TGTGCCAGCAGTACGGTAGGTAAAGAGACCCGGTACTTC.